This TCR beta chain was recovered during a study of blood T cell repertoires in COVID-19. Study summary: The samples span acute and convalescent COVID-19 from the United States, Italy and Spain. The analysed material was cDNA or gDNA that came from T cells, B-cell-depleted T cells, or PBMCs.

Authors' data handling: Amplification of reference gene primers provided the estimated nucleated cell counts. Sequencing used immunoSEQ multiplex PCR; TCRdb keeps in-frame clones, though not all of them. The DNA gave D and trimming, while V, J and clone size come from that table. Of 110,000 or so clones in the sample, roughly 85% are singletons; the top ten hold under 4%. This CDR3 is 16 amino acids long. CDR1 is MGHRA, CDR2 YSYEKL, per germline. Trimming removed 0 bases at V and 3 bases at J, with 14 bases between. Sample: peripheral blood. The chain is built from TRBV4-1 and TRBJ1-1; no clear D gene. This TCR was sampled from a middle-aged man with acute or convalescent COVID-19. The CDR3: CASSQDGRWEDTEAFF. The CDR3 DNA reads TGCGCCAGCAGCCAAGATGGGAGGTGGGAGGACACTGAAGCTTTCTTT.